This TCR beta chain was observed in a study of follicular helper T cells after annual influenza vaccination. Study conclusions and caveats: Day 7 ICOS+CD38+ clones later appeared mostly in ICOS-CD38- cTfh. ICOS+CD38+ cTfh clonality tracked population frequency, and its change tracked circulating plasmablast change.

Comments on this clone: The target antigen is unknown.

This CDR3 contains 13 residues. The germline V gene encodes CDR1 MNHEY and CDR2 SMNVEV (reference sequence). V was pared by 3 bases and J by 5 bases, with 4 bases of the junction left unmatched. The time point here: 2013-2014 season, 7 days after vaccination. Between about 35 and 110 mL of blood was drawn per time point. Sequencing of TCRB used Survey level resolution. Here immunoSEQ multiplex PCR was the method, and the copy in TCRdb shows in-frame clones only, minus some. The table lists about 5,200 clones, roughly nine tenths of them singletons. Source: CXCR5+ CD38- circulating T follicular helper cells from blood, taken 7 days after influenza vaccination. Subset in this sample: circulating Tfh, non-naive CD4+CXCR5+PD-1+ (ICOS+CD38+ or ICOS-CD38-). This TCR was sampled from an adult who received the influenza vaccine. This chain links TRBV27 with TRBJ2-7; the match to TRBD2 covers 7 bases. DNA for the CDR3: TGTGCCAGCAGTTTTGGGGGAGGGAACGAGCAGTACTTC. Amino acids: CASSFGGGNEQYF.